The sequence of this TCR beta chain was determined in a study of blood T cells in healthy people across ages. Then a second PCR, running about 6 to 11 cycles, was carried out with a sample-barcoded 5' primer and a J-beta primer mix. The template-switch adaptor, which had 12 random nucleotides, put a tag on each cDNA molecule. TCRdb reanalysed the 5' RACE reads using MiXCR and keeps one entry per CDR3 protein. The repertoire holds under 1,100,000 distinct CDR3 sequences, about 25% seen once, with around 0.75% in the top ten. Another study also made use of these data, one on T cells of mothers and their children.

The receptor's source is a girl aged 2-10 years in good health. The sequencing input was blood.

The chain's CDR3 is CSARTAPVDNQPQYF. The CDR3 region has the DNA TGCAGTGCCCGGACAGCGCCCGTGGACAATCAGCCCCAGTATTTT. This rearrangement joins TRBV20-1 to TRBJ1-5; tentative D call: TRBD1 (6 bases). The DNA end is a closer match to TRBJ2-3, so the J assignment may be wrong. Germline V gives CDR1 DFQATT, CDR2 SNEGSKA (reference sequence). CDR3 length: 15 residues.